These 10 T cell receptor beta chains came from one sample sequenced in a study of blood T cell repertoires in COVID-19. The assay was immunoSEQ multiplex PCR, and TCRdb's table has in-frame clones only and misses some. The sample yields under 150,000 clones, about 80% seen once. Specimen: peripheral blood. Source of these receptors: a man aged 35 to 55 with active or convalescent COVID-19.

This clone was detected a few times. CDR3 region: CASSEGTGVNYGYTF. The DNA for the CDR3 is TGTGCCAGCAGTGAGGGGACAGGGGTAAACTATGGCTACACCTTC. The J gene is TRBJ1-2, the V gene TRBV6-4, with 10 bases identical to TRBD1. The germline V gene encodes CDR1 MRHNA and CDR2 SNTAGT. Trimming at V came to 3 bases and at J to 2 bases, leaving 3 bases not matched to a gene. CDR3 length equals 15 residues.

V and J are TRBV5-4 and TRBJ2-3; a weak D match, TRBD2 (7 bases). This CDR3 comprises 15 residues. Germline V gene sequence: CDR1 SGHNT, CDR2 YYREEE (reference sequence). Trimming removed 4 bases from V and 3 bases from J, with 15 bases in between. This CDR3 reads CASSPGGRVTDTQYF. The CDR3 DNA reads as TGTGCCAGCAGCCCGGGGGGCAGGGTAACAGATACGCAGTATTTT.

The rearrangement uses TRBV6-2 or TRBV6-3 and TRBJ1-5, with 9 bases aligning to TRBD1. Looked up from germline, CDR1 is MNHEY and CDR2 is SVGEGT. The CDR3 is made up of 13 amino acids. The J segment lost 6 bases and the V segment lost 6 bases, leaving 3 bases of the junction unmatched. CDR3 residues: CASSPGQGQPQHF. CDR3 bases: TGTGCCAGCAGCCCGGGACAGGGTCAGCCCCAGCATTTT.

This clone was recorded a few times. The chain is built from TRBV6-6 and TRBJ2-7; D uncertain. The V gene's germline CDR1 is MNHNY and CDR2 SVGAGI (reference sequence). CDR3 size: 14 residues. Trimming took 5 bases from V and 5 from J, leaving 16 bases between them. This chain's CDR3 is CASSSLRRGDEQYF. Here the CDR3 DNA reads TGTGCCAGCAGTAGCCTTAGGCGCGGCGACGAGCAGTACTTC.

The rearrangement links TRBV6-5 to TRBJ2-7; D unclear. The germline CDR1 and CDR2 sequences are MNHEY and SVGAGI. The CDR3 is made up of 14 amino acids. The V gene lost 6 bases and the J gene lost 2 bases, with 14 bases spanning the gap. CDR3 amino acids: CASSPVSIPYEQYF. In DNA, the CDR3 is TGTGCCAGCAGCCCGGTCTCGATACCCTACGAGCAGTACTTC.

The CDR3 region is CASSLGTGGWGETQYF. CDR3 bases: TGCGCCAGCAGCTTGGGGACAGGGGGATGGGGTGAGACCCAGTACTTC. The V call is TRBV5-1, the J call TRBJ2-5; TRBD1 aligns across 10 bases. CDR3 size: 16 residues. J lost 5 bases, V lost 0 bases, and 7 bases had no gene match. The germline gives CDR1 SGHRS, CDR2 YFSETQ.

The chain has TRBV6-5 and TRBJ1-2, with D possibly TRBD1 on 5 matching bases. V was trimmed by 5 bases and J by 5 bases, leaving 18 bases between them. There are 15 residues in the CDR3. Germline V gene data show CDR1 as MNHEY and CDR2 as SVGAGI. The CDR3 bases are TGTGCCAGCAGTCCAGGCCCGGGGGAGCTTTATGGCTACACCTTC. It translates to CASSPGPGELYGYTF.

The genes are TRBV30 and TRBJ1-6, with TRBD1 identical over 9 bases. The CDR3 loop spans 14 amino acids. The germline V gene has CDR1 GTSNPN and CDR2 SVGIG (reference sequence). V dropped 3 bases and J dropped 8; count of bases not matched to a gene: 5. CDR3 loop: CAWRGQGSYSPLHF. CDR3 in DNA: TGTGCCTGGAGGGGACAGGGTAGTTATTCACCCCTCCACTTT.

The V call is TRBV5-8, the J call TRBJ2-7; possible D gene TRBD1, 5 bases. The germline V and J ends were trimmed by 4 bases and 4 bases, with 18 bases remaining between them. CDR1 is SGHTS and CDR2 is YDEGEE in the germline V gene. This CDR3 has 15 residues. The CDR3 region is CASSKYSDSRYEQYF. CDR3 DNA: TGTGCCAGCAGCAAATATTCAGACAGTAGATACGAGCAGTACTTC.

The V and J genes are TRBV9 and TRBJ2-5; 8 bases map to TRBD2. With V trimmed by 3 bases and J by 3 bases, 4 bases remained unmatched. Germline assignment: CDR1 SGDLS and CDR2 YYNGEE. The CDR3 covers 14 residues. The CDR3 here is CASSATSGKETQYF. CDR3 DNA: TGTGCCAGCAGCGCCACTAGCGGCAAAGAGACCCAGTACTTC.